The present TCR beta chain was sequenced within a study of blood T cell repertoires in COVID-19. V gave up 8 bases and J gave up 1 base, with 12 bases separating them. The CDR3 covers 14 residues. Germline lookup yields CDR1 MNHEY and CDR2 SVGAGI. The protocol was immunoSEQ multiplex PCR, while the TCRdb copy is restricted to in-frame clones and leaves out a portion. The table includes approximately 140,000 clones, about 87% detected once. The specimen sequenced was peripheral blood. The source of this sequence is a man in his sixties with active or convalescent COVID-19. The V call is TRBV6-5, the J call TRBJ1-5; tentative D call: TRBD1 (5 bases). CDR3: CASGPRGSNQPQHF. The CDR3, as DNA: TGTGCCAGCGGGCCCCGGGGGAGCAATCAGCCCCAGCATTTT.